This TCR beta chain originates from a study of T-cell memory formation after mild COVID-19. TCRdb called the 5' RACE reads again in MiXCR, with one record for every CDR3 protein. In the table there are 350,000 to 450,000 distinct CDR3 sequences, approximately 25% of which are singletons. Whole-study findings and limits: CD4/CD8 balance held among clones contracting day 15 to 85, and later expanders leaned CD4+.

Trimming removed 5 bases from V and 3 bases from J, with 13 bases in between. CDR3 length: 14 amino acids. The germline CDR1 and CDR2 sequences are SEHNR and FQNEAQ (reference sequence). Comment on this clonotype: Antigen unknown.

V usage is TRBV7-9 and J usage is TRBJ1-1, with D possibly TRBD1 on 6 matching bases. Source material: PBMCs or a T cell subset sorted from them (not recorded which). The receptor's source is an adult woman who had mild COVID-19 (a few samples of this study predate the infection). Cell type and time point are not known. The CDR3 region is CASSTQGTDTEAFF. CDR3 nucleotide sequence: TGTGCCAGCAGCACACAGGGTACGGACACTGAAGCTTTCTTT. Together with reference TRBV7-9 and TRBJ1-1, the CDR3 gives the full variable domain: DTGVSQNPRHKITKRGQNVTFRCDPISEHNRLYWYRQTLGQGPEFLTYFQNEAQLEKSRLLSDRFSAERPKGSFSTLEIQRTEQGDSAMYLCASSTQGTDTEAFFGQGTRLTVV.